This is a list of T cell receptor beta chains from one sample in a study of shared T cell receptors in the human thymus. Assay used: immunoSEQ multiplex PCR; TCRdb lists only in-frame clones, some missing. In the table there are 500,000 to 850,000 clones, 80% to 90% of which are singletons. These data were also reused for a study on human thymus T cells.

Material for sequencing was thymocytes. The receptors derive from a boy under three years old with a congenital heart defect. Both conserved end residues are part of each CDR3. The order of the fields is V gene, J gene, D gene, clone size, CDR3 protein, CDR3 DNA. D genes are given only for firm matches. Where a row states a size, it is once, few, many or the class of an expanded clone; other rows omit it.

TRBV7-9,TRBJ2-5,TRBD1,.,CASSFKLQGALETQYF,TGTGCCAGCAGCTTCAAACTGCAGGGGGCTTTAGAGACCCAGTACTTC
TRBV5-1,TRBJ2-1,TRBD2,.,CASSLGGAGNYNEQFF,TGCGCCAGCAGCTTAGGAGGAGCGGGGAACTACAATGAGCAGTTCTTC
TRBV19,TRBJ1-1,.,.,CASSTGLGLLNTEAFF,TGTGCCAGTAGTACAGGGCTGGGACTGCTGAACACTGAAGCTTTCTTT
TRBV14,TRBJ1-2,TRBD1,.,CASSQERTGFTFGYTF,TGTGCCAGCAGCCAGGAGCGGACAGGGTTCACCTTCGGCTACACCTTC
TRBV28,TRBJ2-2,TRBD2,.,CASLEKRGNTGELFF,TGTGCCAGCCTCGAGAAGCGGGGGAACACCGGGGAGCTGTTTTTT
TRBV4-2,TRBJ1-4,.,.,CASSRADSTTNEKLFF,TGTGCCAGCAGCAGAGCAGACAGCACAACTAATGAAAAACTGTTTTTT
TRBV28,TRBJ1-2,.,.,CASSLSARRANYGYTF,TGTGCCAGCAGTTTATCTGCTCGGAGGGCGAACTATGGCTACACCTTC
TRBV28,TRBJ1-5,TRBD1,.,CASRTGNLTLHSNQPQHF,TGTGCCAGCAGGACAGGGAACCTCACCCTCCATAGCAATCAGCCCCAGCATTTT
TRBV28,TRBJ2-3,.,.,CASSPLLPPRTDTQYF,TGTGCCAGCAGTCCCCTGCTACCCCCTCGAACAGATACGCAGTATTTT
TRBV5-1,TRBJ2-2,.,few,CASSFHWNTGELFF,TGCGCCAGCAGCTTCCACTGGAACACCGGGGAGCTGTTTTTT
TRBV14,TRBJ1-2,.,.,CASSQVEAGNYGYTF,TGTGCCAGCAGCCAAGTTGAAGCGGGGAACTATGGCTACACCTTC
TRBV5-8,TRBJ2-5,.,.,CASSLRGIETQYF,TGTGCCAGCAGCTTGCGAGGGATAGAGACCCAGTACTTC
TRBV20-1,TRBJ2-1,.,.,CSAPSSVPQFF,TGCAGTGCTCCCTCATCGGTTCCGCAGTTCTTC
TRBV7-2,TRBJ2-7,TRBD2,.,CASSLRILAGDEQYF,TGTGCCAGCAGCTTAAGAATACTAGCGGGAGACGAGCAGTACTTC
TRBV6-5,TRBJ2-3,TRBD2,.,CASSGASTDTQYF,TGTGCCAGTAGCGGGGCTAGCACAGATACGCAGTATTTT
TRBV4-3,TRBJ2-3,.,.,CASSQDAGPGTDTQYF,TGCGCCAGCAGCCAAGATGCGGGGCCAGGCACAGATACGCAGTATTTT
TRBV4-3,TRBJ2-7,.,.,CASSQDGGWGPSSYEQYF,TGCGCCAGCAGCCAAGATGGAGGGTGGGGCCCTAGCTCCTACGAGCAGTACTTC
TRBV6-5,TRBJ2-7,TRBD1,once,CASSYRDRAGEYEQYF,TGTGCCAGCAGTTACAGGGACAGGGCTGGGGAATACGAGCAGTACTTC
TRBV18,TRBJ2-2,.,.,CASSPPRRDGPNTGELFF,TGTGCCAGCTCACCACCGAGGCGGGACGGACCGAACACCGGGGAGCTGTTTTTT
TRBV5-4,TRBJ1-2,TRBD1,.,CASSKDPTGTDGYTF,TGTGCCAGCAGCAAGGACCCCACCGGGACAGATGGCTACACCTTC
TRBV28,TRBJ2-7,.,.,CASSLRVPLRKDDGYEQYF,TGTGCCAGCAGTCTCAGGGTCCCCCTTCGTAAGGACGATGGCTACGAGCAGTACTTC
TRBV9,TRBJ2-2,TRBD1,.,CASSAGQTSNTGELFF,TGTGCCAGCAGCGCGGGACAGACCTCGAACACCGGGGAGCTGTTTTTT
TRBV11-1,TRBJ2-2,.,.,CASSYASGGGLMHTGELFF,TGTGCCAGCAGCTACGCGTCTGGGGGGGGGCTAATGCACACCGGGGAGCTGTTTTTT
TRBV5-1,TRBJ2-5,TRBD2,.,CASSLESGGQETQYF,TGCGCCAGCAGCTTGGAGTCGGGGGGGCAAGAGACCCAGTACTTC
TRBV5-1,TRBJ1-3,.,once,CASSLVAGSGNTIYF,TGCGCCAGCAGCTTGGTAGCGGGATCTGGAAACACCATATATTTT
TRBV6-5,TRBJ1-1,.,.,CASSWLGHDVFEAFF,TGTGCCAGCAGTTGGCTCGGACACGATGTGTTTGAAGCTTTCTTT
TRBV27,TRBJ2-3,TRBD2,.,CASSRGTNTSTDTQYF,TGTGCCAGCAGCCGTGGGACTAACACTAGCACAGATACGCAGTATTTT
TRBV4-1,TRBJ1-4,TRBD1,.,CASSQLSGTDINEKLFF,TGCGCCAGCAGTCAACTATCCGGGACAGACATTAATGAAAAACTGTTTTTT
TRBV5-1,TRBJ2-5,TRBD2,once,CASSATLAGGLLETQYF,TGCGCCAGCAGCGCAACGCTAGCGGGGGGGCTTTTAGAGACCCAGTACTTC
TRBV13,TRBJ2-5,.,.,CASSLGRVGETQYF,TGTGCCAGCAGCTTAGGCCGGGTTGGAGAGACCCAGTACTTC
TRBV10-3,TRBJ2-1,TRBD2,.,CAISESASDRWTSGRYNEQFF,TGTGCCATCAGTGAGTCAGCATCGGACAGATGGACTAGCGGGCGGTACAATGAGCAGTTCTTC
TRBV27,TRBJ2-3,TRBD2,.,CASSSTPTSGSITDTQYF,TGTGCCAGCAGTTCTACACCAACTAGCGGGAGTATCACAGATACGCAGTATTTT
TRBV18,TRBJ1-2,TRBD1,.,CASSPYQDRAYGYTF,TGTGCCAGCTCACCCTATCAAGACAGGGCCTATGGCTACACCTTC
TRBV12-5,TRBJ2-3,TRBD2,.,CASGPGLAEPIPTDTQYF,TGTGCTAGTGGTCCGGGACTAGCGGAGCCTATACCCACAGATACGCAGTATTTT
TRBV30,TRBJ1-1,.,few,CAWGGASGVNTEAFF,TGTGCCTGGGGGGGGGCCTCAGGGGTGAACACTGAAGCTTTCTTT
TRBV15,TRBJ2-7,TRBD2,.,CATSRVGRPGGTNYEQYF,TGTGCCACCAGCAGAGTTGGTCGACCGGGGGGGACGAACTACGAGCAGTACTTC
TRBV28,TRBJ1-6,.,.,CASTAGGIGSPLHF,TGTGCCAGCACCGCGGGGGGGATAGGTTCACCCCTCCACTTT